Following are 8 T cell receptor beta chains from one sample sequenced in a study of blood T cell repertoires in COVID-19. Using immunoSEQ multiplex PCR, the repertoire was profiled, and TCRdb retains in-frame clones only, with some absent. The repertoire holds more than 250,000 clones, with about 80% as singletons. Source material: peripheral blood. These receptors originate from a human donor in a cohort sampled during active COVID-19.

V gene TRBV19 combines with J gene TRBJ2-5, with TRBD1 as a possible D gene (6 bases). With 5 bases removed from V and 4 bases from J, the gap between germline ends came to 11 bases. Germline V gives CDR1 LNHDA, CDR2 SQIVND (reference sequence). The CDR3 is 13 amino acids. The chain's CDR3 is CASSDSRGETQYF. CDR3 in DNA: TGTGCCAGTAGTGACAGCAGGGGAGAGACCCAGTACTTC.

This rearrangement joins TRBV15 to TRBJ1-5, with no clear D. CDR3 length: 15 amino acids. V lost 8 bases and J lost 1, with 15 bases in between. Germline V lookup: CDR1 LNHNV, CDR2 YYDKDF (reference sequence). CDR3 loop: CATVRGLPSNQPQHF. The CDR3 DNA reads as TGTGCCACCGTCCGCGGACTACCGAGCAATCAGCCCCAGCATTTT.

This sequence joins TRBV5-1 and TRBJ2-7; D is possibly TRBD1 (5 bases). There are 14 residues in the CDR3. The ends were cut back, 0 bases at V and 6 bases at J, with 13 bases in the middle. Germline CDR1 and CDR2: SGHRS and YFSETQ. The CDR3 loop reads CASSLGRGSTEQYF. The CDR3, as DNA: TGCGCCAGCAGCTTGGGAAGGGGAAGTACCGAGCAGTACTTC.

V and J are TRBV7-2 and TRBJ1-2; no clear D. This CDR3 contains 13 residues. Germline loops: CDR1 SGHTA, CDR2 FQGNSA. The V gene lost 5 bases and the J gene lost 0 bases, with 7 bases spanning the gap. DNA of the CDR3: TGTGCCAGCAGCCTCCAGACTAACTATGGCTACACCTTC. Translating it yields CASSLQTNYGYTF.

This clone showed up just once. The rearrangement links TRBV21-1 to TRBJ1-3; the table's TRBD1 call for D was not verified on the DNA. TRBV21-1 is termed a pseudogene. CDR3 length: 12 residues. In nucleotides, the CDR3 is TGTGCCATCACAGGGGCTGGAAACACCATATATTTT. It encodes CAITGAGNTIYF.

The chain combines TRBV28 with TRBJ1-4; 9 positions match TRBD1. The CDR3 is 22 amino acids. With V trimmed by 3 bases and J by 5 bases, 25 bases remained unmatched. From germline, CDR1 is MDHEN and CDR2 SYDVKM. CDR3 nucleotides: TGTGCCAGCAGTTTCCGCGGGGACAGGGCTGACCTACCCGCCTCGCTAAATGAAAAACTGTTTTTT. It is translated as CASSFRGDRADLPASLNEKLFF.

The rearrangement joins TRBV6-1 to TRBJ1-2; TRBD1 is a possible D gene (5 bases). Trimming stripped 2 bases from V and 4 bases from J, with 14 bases between. Germline V gene sequence: CDR1 MNHNS, CDR2 SASEGT. CDR3 length: 15 residues. CDR3 amino acids: CASSEWGDLTYGYTF. The CDR3 region has the DNA TGTGCCAGCAGTGAATGGGGGGACCTCACCTATGGCTACACCTTC.

The V and J genes are TRBV6-4 and TRBJ1-5, with D maybe TRBD1 (5 bases). Deletions cut 3 bases from V and 7 bases from J, with 10 bases between. Per germline, CDR1 MRHNA and CDR2 SNTAGT. CDR3 size: 13 residues. The CDR3 protein is CASSEYQGQPQHF. The CDR3 nucleotides are TGTGCCAGCAGTGAGTACCAGGGCCAGCCCCAGCATTTT.